This T cell receptor (beta chain) was obtained from a study of T cell changes during pregnancy in multiple sclerosis. A single count supports this clone. Generated by immunoSEQ multiplex PCR, the TCRdb table keeps only in-frame clones and is missing some. This repertoire shows about 40,000 clones, 80% to 95% found once; its top ten account for roughly 0.5%. In germline, CDR1 is KGHSH, CDR2 LQKENI. The CDR3 sequence is 14 residues long. J was trimmed by 8 bases and V by 3 bases; bases with no gene match: 5. This sequence originates from a female donor in good health, enrolled as a control in a pregnancy study. The input for sequencing was CD4+ T cells from peripheral blood mononuclear cells, taken in the second trimester of pregnancy. J is TRBJ1-4 and V is TRBV18; 8 positions match TRBD1. The CDR3 spells CASSPDRVGEKLFF. The DNA for the CDR3 is TGTGCCAGCTCACCGGACAGGGTAGGCGAAAAACTGTTTTTT.